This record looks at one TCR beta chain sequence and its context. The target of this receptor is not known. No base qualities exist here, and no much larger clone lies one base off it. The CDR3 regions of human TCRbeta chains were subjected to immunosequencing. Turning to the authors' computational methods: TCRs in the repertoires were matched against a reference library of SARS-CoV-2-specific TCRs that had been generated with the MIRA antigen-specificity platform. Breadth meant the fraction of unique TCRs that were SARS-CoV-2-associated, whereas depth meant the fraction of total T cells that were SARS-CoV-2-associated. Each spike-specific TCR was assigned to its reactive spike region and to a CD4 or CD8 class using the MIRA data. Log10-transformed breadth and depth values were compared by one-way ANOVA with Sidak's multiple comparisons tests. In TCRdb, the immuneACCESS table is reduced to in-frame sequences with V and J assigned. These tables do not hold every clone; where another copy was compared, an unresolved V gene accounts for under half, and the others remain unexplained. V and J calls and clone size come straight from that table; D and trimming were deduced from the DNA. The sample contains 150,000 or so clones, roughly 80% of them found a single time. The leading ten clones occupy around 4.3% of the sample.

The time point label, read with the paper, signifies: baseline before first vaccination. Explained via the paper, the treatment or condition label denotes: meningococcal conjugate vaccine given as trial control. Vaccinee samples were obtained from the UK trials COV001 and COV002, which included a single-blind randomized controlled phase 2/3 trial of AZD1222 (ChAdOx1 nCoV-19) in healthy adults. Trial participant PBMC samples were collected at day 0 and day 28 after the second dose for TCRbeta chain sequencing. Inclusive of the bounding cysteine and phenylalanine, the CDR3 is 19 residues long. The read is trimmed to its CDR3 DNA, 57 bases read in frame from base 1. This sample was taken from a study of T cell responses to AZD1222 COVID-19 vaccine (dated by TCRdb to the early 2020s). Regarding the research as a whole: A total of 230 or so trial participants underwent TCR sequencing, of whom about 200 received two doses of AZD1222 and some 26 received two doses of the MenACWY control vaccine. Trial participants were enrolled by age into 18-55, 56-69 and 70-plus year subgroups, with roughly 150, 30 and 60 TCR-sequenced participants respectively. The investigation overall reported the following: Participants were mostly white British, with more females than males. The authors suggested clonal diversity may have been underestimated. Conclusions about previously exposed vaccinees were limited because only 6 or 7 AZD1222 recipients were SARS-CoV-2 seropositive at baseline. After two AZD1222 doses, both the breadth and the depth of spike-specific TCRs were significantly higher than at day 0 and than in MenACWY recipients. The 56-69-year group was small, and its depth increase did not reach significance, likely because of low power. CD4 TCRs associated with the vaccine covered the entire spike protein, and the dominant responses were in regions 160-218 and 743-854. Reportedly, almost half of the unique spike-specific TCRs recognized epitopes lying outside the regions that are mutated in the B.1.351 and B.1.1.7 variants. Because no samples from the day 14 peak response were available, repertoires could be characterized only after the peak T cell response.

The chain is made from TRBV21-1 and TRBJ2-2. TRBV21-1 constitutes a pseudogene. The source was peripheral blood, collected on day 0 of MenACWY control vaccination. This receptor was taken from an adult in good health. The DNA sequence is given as TGTGCCAGCAGCAAAAAGGAGGGGGATTTACAGGGAAACACCGGGGAGCTGTTTTTT. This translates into CASSKKEGDLQGNTGELFF.